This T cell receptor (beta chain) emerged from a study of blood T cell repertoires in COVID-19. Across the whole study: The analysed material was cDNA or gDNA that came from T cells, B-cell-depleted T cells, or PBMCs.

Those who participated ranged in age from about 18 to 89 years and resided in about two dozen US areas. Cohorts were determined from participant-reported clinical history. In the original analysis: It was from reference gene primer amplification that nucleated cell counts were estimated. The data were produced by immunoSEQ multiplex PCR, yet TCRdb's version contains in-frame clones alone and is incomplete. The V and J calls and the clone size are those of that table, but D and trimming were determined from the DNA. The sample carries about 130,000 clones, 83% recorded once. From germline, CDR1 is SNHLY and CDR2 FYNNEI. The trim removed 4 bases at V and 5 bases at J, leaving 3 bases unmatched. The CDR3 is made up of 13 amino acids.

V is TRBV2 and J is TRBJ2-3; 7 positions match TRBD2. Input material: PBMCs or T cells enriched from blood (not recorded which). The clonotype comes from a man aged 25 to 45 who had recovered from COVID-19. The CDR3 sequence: CASSVSGEDTQYF. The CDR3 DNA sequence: TGTGCCAGCAGTGTAAGCGGGGAAGATACGCAGTATTTT.